The clone carrying this T cell receptor (beta chain) was recorded only once. Authors' analysis steps: Reference gene primer amplification yielded estimated nucleated cell counts. The assay was immunoSEQ multiplex PCR, and TCRdb's table has in-frame clones only and misses some. The V and J calls and clone size were taken over from that table, and D and trimming were inferred from the DNA. In the table there are 95,000 to 150,000 clones, less than 75% of which are singletons. This sample is drawn from a study of blood T cell repertoires in COVID-19. On the study more broadly: Acute and convalescent COVID-19 samples came from the United States, Italy and Spain. T cells, B-cell-depleted T cells, or PBMCs provided the cDNA or gDNA that served as material.

Germline CDR1 is KGHSH and CDR2 is LQKENI. Trimming cost V 4 bases and J 2 bases; bases outside gene matches: 8. The CDR3 totals 18 residues. The chain links TRBV18 to TRBJ2-3; 14 bases map to TRBD2. The receptor's source is a human donor with acute or convalescent COVID-19. The donor label of this sample is uncertain. The source material was peripheral blood. CDR3 amino acids: CASSLGLAGGSFTDTQYF. For the CDR3, the DNA is TGTGCCAGCTCACTCGGACTAGCGGGGGGATCGTTCACAGATACGCAGTATTTT.